This entry lists 24 T cell receptor beta chains sequenced from one sample in a study of blood T cell repertoires in COVID-19. Libraries were prepared by immunoSEQ multiplex PCR; TCRdb keeps only in-frame clonotypes and omits some of them. The profile shows around 140,000 clones, around four fifths of them singletons. Sequencing input: peripheral blood. The receptors shown here come from a human donor in a cohort sampled during active COVID-19.

This chain uses TRBV2 with TRBJ1-1; 10 nucleotides align to TRBD1. In germline, CDR1 is SNHLY, CDR2 FYNNEI. Trimming cost V 7 bases and J 0 bases; bases outside gene matches: 5. This CDR3 is 15 amino acids long. The CDR3 DNA is TGTGCCAGCATTTCGGACAGGGGGATGAACACTGAAGCTTTCTTT. Protein sequence: CASISDRGMNTEAFF. Drawing the rest from reference TRBV2 and TRBJ1-1, the complete variable domain is EPEVTQTPSHQVTQMGQEVILRCVPISNHLYFYWYRQILGQKVEFLVSFYNNEISEKSEIFDDQFSVERPDGSNFTLKIRSTKLEDSAMYFCASISDRGMNTEAFFGQGTRLTVV.

This chain joins TRBV6-6 and TRBJ2-1, with TRBD2 matching 13 bases. V lost 6 bases, J lost 5 bases, and 7 bases stayed unmatched. Germline CDR1 reads MNHNY; CDR2 reads SVGAGI (reference sequence). The CDR3 loop spans 16 amino acids. As DNA, the CDR3 is TGTGCCAGCAGAGGACCGGGACTAGCGGGAAACAATGAGCAGTTCTTC. It translates to CASRGPGLAGNNEQFF.

The chain carries TRBV28 and TRBJ1-6; a possible D gene is TRBD1 (5 bases). Deletions cut 6 bases from V and 6 bases from J, with 12 bases between. The V gene's germline CDR1 is MDHEN and CDR2 SYDVKM. The CDR3 consists of 14 residues. In DNA, the CDR3 is TGTGCCAGCAGCCCGGGGGGGGGTAATTCACCCCTCCACTTT. This gives the protein CASSPGGGNSPLHF.

The CDR3 DNA sequence: TGTGCCAGCAGCACGGGACTAGCGGGACCCAATGAGCAGTTCTTC. Translation: CASSTGLAGPNEQFF. The J gene is TRBJ2-1, the V gene TRBV7-3; TRBD2 aligns across 13 bases. Germline CDR1 SGHTA, CDR2 FQGTGA. The CDR3 extends over 15 amino acids. Germline trimming cut 5 bases from V and 6 bases from J; bases unmatched to any gene: 4.

The V and J genes are TRBV29-1 and TRBJ2-1; a weak D match, TRBD2 (5 bases). V dropped 4 bases and J dropped 0 bases, with 10 bases sitting between them. CDR3 size: 14 residues. Germline values: CDR1 SQVTM, CDR2 ANQGSEA. CDR3 in DNA: TGCAGCGTTGTAGGTGGGAGCTCCTACAATGAGCAGTTCTTC. Amino acid sequence: CSVVGGSSYNEQFF.

The chain carries TRBV18 and TRBJ2-2; possibly TRBD2 for D (6 bases). The CDR3 runs to 15 residues. CDR1 KGHSH and CDR2 LQKENI come from the germline V gene. V was shortened by 2 bases and J by 0 bases, with 7 bases between the two germline ends. Here the CDR3 reads CASSPLAANTGELFF. Written as DNA, the CDR3 is TGTGCCAGCTCACCATTAGCGGCGAACACCGGGGAGCTGTTTTTT.

The V gene is TRBV5-1, the J gene TRBJ2-2; D is ambiguous. The germline V gene has CDR1 SGHRS and CDR2 YFSETQ. Trimming took 0 bases from V and 5 from J, leaving 5 bases between them. This CDR3 has 13 amino acids. The CDR3 sequence is CASSLGLTGELFF. CDR3 bases: TGCGCCAGCAGCTTGGGGCTTACCGGGGAGCTGTTTTTT.

This clone appeared a single time. CDR3 nucleotide sequence: TGTGCCAGCAGTCCCCAGGGAGGCATGGGTGAGCAGTACTTC. Amino acid sequence: CASSPQGGMGEQYF. This chain uses TRBV27 with TRBJ2-7, with a possible D match to TRBD2 (6 bases). V was shortened by 5 bases and J by 7 bases, with 18 bases between the two germline ends. There are 14 residues in the CDR3. Germline V lookup: CDR1 MNHEY, CDR2 SMNVEV (reference sequence).

The chain has TRBV5-4 and TRBJ2-2, with 10 nucleotides matching TRBD1. V lost 7 bases to trimming and J lost 0 bases; unmatched junction nucleotides: 3. CDR3 length: 15 residues. Germline V CDR1 and CDR2: SGHNT, YYREEE (reference sequence). The CDR3 DNA follows: TGTGCCAGCGGGACAGGGGCAGCGAACACCGGGGAGCTGTTTTTT. Translated: CASGTGAANTGELFF.

The chain couples TRBV27 to TRBJ2-2; D perhaps matches TRBD2 (6 bases). CDR3 length: 19 amino acids. The germline V and J ends were trimmed by 6 bases and 6 bases, with 29 bases remaining between them. CDR1 is MNHEY, CDR2 SMNVEV, per germline (reference sequence). The CDR3: CASSLPLAGTEPGAGELFF. Written as DNA, the CDR3 is TGTGCCAGCAGCCTCCCCCTGGCAGGGACCGAGCCGGGAGCCGGGGAGCTGTTTTTT.

The genes are TRBV19 and TRBJ2-5, with a possible D match to TRBD1 (6 bases). This CDR3 spans 17 amino acids. Trimming took off 4 bases at V and 4 bases at J, with 22 bases between the two ends. The germline V gene has CDR1 LNHDA and CDR2 SQIVND (reference sequence). The CDR3 sequence: CASSTRSRGNRAETQYF. In DNA, the CDR3 is TGTGCCAGTAGTACCCGAAGCAGAGGGAACAGGGCAGAGACCCAGTACTTC.

The rearrangement joins TRBV10-3 to TRBJ2-6; 11 bases line up with TRBD1. V was clipped by 7 bases and J by 3 bases; unmatched bases: 5. Per germline, CDR1 ENHRY and CDR2 SYGVKD. The CDR3 runs 16 residues. The CDR3 DNA sequence: TGTGCCATCAACAAGGACAGGGGGCATGGGGCCAACGTCCTGACTTTC. Translated, it gives CAINKDRGHGANVLTF.

This clone appeared a single time. The chain joins TRBV28 to TRBJ1-5, with TRBD1 as a possible D gene (5 bases). Per germline, CDR1 MDHEN and CDR2 SYDVKM. This CDR3 contains 13 residues. V gave up 10 bases and J gave up 5 bases, with 15 bases separating them. CDR3 sequence (DNA): TGTGCCATCGGGGAGGGGCGATATCAGCCCCAGCATTTT. This gives the protein CAIGEGRYQPQHF.

This chain connects TRBV18 to TRBJ2-7; D remains unclear. V lost 6 bases to trimming and J lost 7 bases, with 10 bases between them. The CDR3 is made up of 11 amino acids. Germline-derived CDR1 and CDR2 are KGHSH and LQKENI. The CDR3 here is CASSSEREQYF. The CDR3 region has the DNA TGTGCCAGCTCCTCAGAGAGGGAGCAGTACTTC.

The chain is built from TRBV5-1 and TRBJ2-1; D gene unclear. This CDR3 region has 12 residues. Germline lookup yields CDR1 SGHRS and CDR2 YFSETQ. The ends were cut back, 0 bases at V and 10 bases at J, with 8 bases in the middle. CDR3 sequence (DNA): TGCGCCAGCAGCTTGGACCCCGGGGAGCAGTTCTTC. It specifies CASSLDPGEQFF.

The chain combines TRBV30 with TRBJ1-4, with a weak D call TRBD1 (6 bases). The germline V and J ends were trimmed by 0 bases and 2 bases, with 19 bases remaining between them. The CDR3 totals 18 residues. Germline V gives CDR1 GTSNPN, CDR2 SVGIG (reference sequence). CDR3: CAWSVPSGLGGTNEKLFF. The CDR3 DNA reads TGTGCCTGGAGTGTGCCCTCGGGCCTTGGGGGCACTAATGAAAAACTGTTTTTT.

The genes are TRBV5-1 and TRBJ1-2, with 7 nucleotides matching TRBD1. Germline-derived CDR1 and CDR2 are SGHRS and YFSETQ. V gave up 3 bases and J gave up 5 bases; unmatched junction bases: 10. The CDR3 is made up of 15 amino acids. The CDR3 is CASSSGQALTYGYTF. DNA for the CDR3: TGCGCCAGCAGCTCCGGACAGGCGCTCACGTATGGCTACACCTTC.

The chain is built from TRBV7-9 and TRBJ2-7; 9 bases are shared with TRBD1. CDR1 is SEHNR, CDR2 FQNEAQ, per germline (reference sequence). The length of the CDR3 is 14 residues. J gave up 9 bases and V 5 bases, and 11 bases lay outside the gene matches. The CDR3 reads CASSRGTGKFAQYF. CDR3 in DNA: TGTGCCAGCAGCCGAGGGACAGGGAAATTTGCGCAGTACTTC.

This clone was found a few times. The chain carries TRBV19 and TRBJ1-1; no definite D call. Germline CDR1 is LNHDA and CDR2 is SQIVND (reference sequence). The CDR3 length is 14 residues. V dropped 5 bases and J dropped 0 bases, with 10 bases sitting between them. The CDR3 is CASSETNLNTEAFF. CDR3 DNA: TGTGCCAGTAGTGAGACTAACCTGAACACTGAAGCTTTCTTT. Full variable domain (remainder filled in from reference TRBV19 and TRBJ1-1): DGGITQSPKYLFRKEGQNVTLSCEQNLNHDAMYWYRQDPGQGLRLIYYSQIVNDFQKGDIAEGYSVSREKKESFPLTVTSAQKNPTAFYLCASSETNLNTEAFFGQGTRLTVV.

This chain joins TRBV7-8 and TRBJ2-6; TRBD2 matches at 7 bases. This CDR3 spans 16 amino acids. CDR1 SGHVS and CDR2 FQNEAQ come from the germline V gene. After removal of 1 base from V and 2 bases from J, the junction contained 2 bases not matched to a gene. The CDR3 DNA reads as TGTGCCAGCAGCTTAGTGGGGGGGGCTGGGGCCAACGTCCTGACTTTC. Translated, it gives CASSLVGGAGANVLTF.

The V call is TRBV6-6, the J call TRBJ2-5; 7 bases map to TRBD2. The CDR3 is 15 residues long. V gave up 4 bases and J gave up 5 bases; unmatched junction bases: 10. Germline lookup yields CDR1 MNHNY and CDR2 SVGAGI (reference sequence). The CDR3 loop reads CASSSLWGRAETQYF. CDR3 nucleotides: TGTGCCAGCAGTTCTCTCTGGGGGAGGGCCGAGACCCAGTACTTC.

The chain joins TRBV9 to TRBJ1-3; 8 nucleotides agree with TRBD1. CDR1 is SGDLS, CDR2 YYNGEE, per germline. CDR3 length equals 16 residues. Germline trimming cut 0 bases from V and 2 bases from J; bases unmatched to any gene: 4. The CDR3 sequence is CASSVVPGQAGNTIYF. CDR3 sequence (DNA): TGTGCCAGCAGCGTAGTCCCGGGACAGGCTGGAAACACCATATATTTT. The whole variable domain, filled in from reference TRBV9 and TRBJ1-3, reads DSGVTQTPKHLITATGQRVTLRCSPRSGDLSVYWYQQSLDQGLQFLIQYYNGEERAKGNILERFSAQQFPDLHSELNLSSLELGDSALYFCASSVVPGQAGNTIYFGEGSWLTVV.

This chain joins TRBV7-9 and TRBJ1-2; D gene ambiguous. V was clipped by 5 bases and J by 2 bases, with 12 bases between them. The CDR3 totals 14 residues. Looked up from germline, CDR1 is SEHNR and CDR2 is FQNEAQ (reference sequence). The CDR3 DNA is TGTGCCAGCAGCCCCCGAGGGTGGAACTATGGCTACACCTTC. Translated, it gives CASSPRGWNYGYTF.

The gene calls are TRBV19 and TRBJ2-2; 7 bases align to TRBD2. Germline V lookup: CDR1 LNHDA, CDR2 SQIVND (reference sequence). The CDR3 extends over 15 amino acids. J was trimmed by 4 bases and V by 8 bases; bases with no gene match: 10. The CDR3 reads CASAIPGGATGELFF. CDR3 DNA sequence: TGTGCCAGTGCAATCCCGGGAGGAGCCACCGGGGAGCTGTTTTTT.